The rows below give T cell receptor beta chains drawn from one sample of a study of tumor and adjacent non-tumor tissue in lung cancer. MiXCR was run by TCRdb on the multiplex PCR reads, yielding one entry per CDR3 protein. The top ten hold about an eighth of the sample, which has 71,000 or so distinct CDR3 sequences, roughly 76% seen once. Sequencing was performed on lung tumor tissue. Receptor source: a woman in her 50s with non-small cell lung cancer. The CDR3 runs from the conserved cysteine through the conserved F or W. The D gene is left open where the match is weak. Only part of the rows carry a size: once, few, many, or a class if the clone is expanded.

-,TRBD2,TRBV7-8,TRBJ2-7,CASSLGSSGNGFEQYF,TGTGCCAGCAGTTTAGGAAGTAGCGGGAATGGTTTCGAGCAGTACTTC
-,-,TRBV29-1,TRBJ2-5,CCVDFGSQETQYF,TGCTGCGTTGATTTCGGCAGCCAAGAGACCCAGTATTTC
-,-,TRBV12-3/TRBV12-4,TRBJ2-3,CASSFKGTGSTDMQYF,TGTGCCAGCAGTTTTAAGGGAACAGGGAGCACAGATATGCAGTATTTT
-,-,TRBV4-2,TRBJ1-2,CGRSQGRAVSGGYTF,TGTGGCCGCAGCCAGGGGAGAGCCGTCAGCGGTGGCTACACCTTC
-,TRBD1,TRBV4-2,TRBJ1-4,CASSQDSLRTGHLPFF,TGTGCTAGCAGCCAAGATTCTCTCAGGACAGGACATTTACCGTTTTTT
-,-,TRBV20-1,TRBJ2-5,CSNSWLKETQYF,TGCAGTAATAGCTGGCTAAAAGAGACCCAGTACTTC
-,-,TRBV11-2,TRBJ2-1,CASRLAAGRTGPYEQFF,TGTGCCAGCAGATTAGCCGCGGGACGCACCGGGCCCTACGAGCAGTTCTTC
-,-,TRBV12-3/TRBV12-4,TRBJ1-4,CASRDDSAANEKLFF,TGTGCCAGCAGGGATGATTCAGCTGCTAATGAAAAACTGTTTTTT
-,-,TRBV7-2,TRBJ2-3,CASSLVFSTDTQYF,TGTGCCAGCAGCTTAGTGTTTAGCACAGATACGCAGTATTTT
-,TRBD2,TRBV6-2/TRBV6-3,TRBJ2-7,CASSYTSGRTSIHEQYF,TGTGCCAGCAGTTATACAAGCGGGAGGACCTCTATCCACGAGCAGTACTTC
once,TRBD2,TRBV4-2,TRBJ2-5,CASSQWGGESQYF,TGTGCCAGCAGCCAATGGGGAGGGGAGAGCCAGTACTTC
once,-,TRBV12-3/TRBV12-4,TRBJ2-5,CANSLSPGESQYF,TGTGCCAACAGTTTAAGTCCGGGAGAGAGCCAGTACTTC
-,TRBD2,TRBV20-1,TRBJ2-1,CSVLGTSGLTDEHFF,TGCAGTGTGCTTGGGACTAGCGGACTCACGGATGAGCACTTCTTC
-,-,TRBV29-1,TRBJ1-1,CSVERTWGLRTMNTDVFF,TGCAGCGTTGAACGGACATGGGGCCTAAGAACCATGAACACTGACGTTTTCTTT
-,-,TRBV11-2,TRBJ2-7,CASSISAGRTGPYEQYF,TGTGCCAGCAGCATATCCGCGGGACGCACGGGGCCCTACGAACAGTACTTC
many,TRBD1,TRBV10-2,TRBJ2-3,CASSDVGQGTDTQYF,TGCGCCAGCAGCGATGTGGGACAGGGCACAGATACGCAGTATTTT
-,TRBD1,TRBV24-1,TRBJ2-5,CATSDLQGTGETQYF,TGTGCCACGAGTGATTTACAGGGGACAGGTGAGACCCAGTACTTC
-,-,TRBV28,TRBJ2-5,CASGWPDRVETQYF,TGTGCCAGCGGTTGGCCGGATAGGGTGGAGACCCAGTACTTC
-,TRBD2,TRBV5-1,TRBJ2-1,CASTIGTSGSNELFF,TGCGCCAGCACCATTGGGACTAGCGGGAGCAATGAGCTGTTCTTC
-,-,TRBV7-9,TRBJ2-1,CASSLGSQGLVQLF,TGTGCCAGCAGCTTAGGTAGCCAGGGGCTTGTGCAATTGTTC
-,-,TRBV11-2,TRBJ1-2,CVSSLTDYGYTF,TGTGTCAGCAGCCTAACAGACTATGGCTACACCTTC
-,-,TRBV28,TRBJ2-3,CISSVSTDTQYF,TGTATCAGCAGTGTTTCCACAGATACGCAGTATTTT
-,-,TRBV28,TRBJ2-3,CASSSGGSNQPQYF,TGTGCCAGCAGTTCCGGGGGTTCCAATCAGCCCCAGTATTTT
-,-,TRBV11-2,TRBJ1-1,CVISFGNKGTEAFF,TGTGTCATCAGCTTCGGAAATAAGGGCACTGAAGCTTTCTTT
-,TRBD2,TRBV20-1,TRBJ2-7,CSASPSGRAIEQYF,TGCAGTGCTAGTCCCAGCGGGAGAGCCATCGAGCAGTATTTC
-,TRBD1,TRBV20-1,TRBJ2-5,CSAQDRGYQEAQYF,TGCAGTGCTCAAGACAGGGGGTACCAAGAGGCCCAGTACTTC
once,-,TRBV24-1,TRBJ2-1,CDTNKANSRSYNEQFF,TGTGACACCAATAAGGCCAACAGCAGATCCTACAATGAGCAGTTCTTC
-,-,TRBV10-3,TRBJ1-2,CAISETNHGCTF,TGTGCCATCAGTGAGACTAACCATGGCTGCACGTTC
-,TRBD1,TRBV11-1,TRBJ1-1,CVRSRIGGQGVCTEAFF,TGTGTCAGGAGCAGAATAGGTGGACAGGGAGTCTGCACTGAAGCTTTCTTT
-,-,TRBV12-3/TRBV12-4,TRBJ2-5,CANSFWESETQYF,TGTGCCAACAGTTTTTGGGAGAGCGAGACCCAATACTTC
many,-,TRBV2,TRBJ2-1,CASGSWANNEQFF,TGTGCCAGCGGCTCCTGGGCGAACAATGAGCAGTTCTTC
-,-,TRBV11-1,TRBJ2-3,CASSSSPSPADTQYF,TGTGCCAGCAGCTCAAGCCCCTCGCCAGCAGATACGCAGTATTTT
-,TRBD1,TRBV29-1,TRBJ1-2,CGIEVGQAPGGYTF,TGCGGCATTGAAGTAGGACAGGCCCCCGGTGGCTACACCTTC
many,-,TRBV20-1,TRBJ2-2,CSARDPAGSGELFF,TGCAGTGCTAGAGACCCAGCAGGTTCCGGGGAGCTGTTTTTT
many,-,TRBV6-6,TRBJ1-6,CASRDNSPLHF,TGTGCCAGCCGAGATAATTCACCCCTCCACTTT
-,-,TRBV20-1,TRBJ2-3,CSATPEGNGPDKQYF,TGCAGTGCTACCCCTGAGGGGAATGGACCAGATAAACAGTATTTT
few,-,TRBV20-1,TRBJ2-3,CSAISDTQYF,TGCAGTGCAATTTCAGATACGCAGTATTTT
-,-,TRBV20-1,TRBJ1-1,CSAPPVGLLTEAFF,TGCAGTGCTCCTCCTGTGGGACTCCTGACTGAAGCTTTCTTT
-,-,TRBV4-2,TRBJ1-1,CDSSQDTPGKTEAFF,TGTGACAGCAGCCAAGATACACCGGGGAAGACTGAAGCTTTCTTC
-,TRBD1,TRBV28,TRBJ2-1,CASSSPGTGSDEQFF,TGTGCCAGCAGTTCCCCTGGGACAGGGAGCGATGAGCAGTTCTTC